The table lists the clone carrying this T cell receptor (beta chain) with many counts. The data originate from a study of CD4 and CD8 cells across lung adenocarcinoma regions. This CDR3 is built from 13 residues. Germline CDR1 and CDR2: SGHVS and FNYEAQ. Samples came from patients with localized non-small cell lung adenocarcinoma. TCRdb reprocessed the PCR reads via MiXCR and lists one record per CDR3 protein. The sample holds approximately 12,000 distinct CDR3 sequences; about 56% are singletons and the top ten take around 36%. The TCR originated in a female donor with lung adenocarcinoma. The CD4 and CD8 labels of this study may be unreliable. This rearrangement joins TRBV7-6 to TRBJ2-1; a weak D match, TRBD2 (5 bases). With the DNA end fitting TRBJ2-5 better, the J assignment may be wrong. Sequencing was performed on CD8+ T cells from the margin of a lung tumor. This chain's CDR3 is CASSSSSLETQYF. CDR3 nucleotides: TGTGCCAGCAGCTCTAGCTCGCTGGAGACCCAGTACTTC.